One T cell receptor beta chain is described in this entry. Its antigen is not identified. This specimen belongs to a study of T-cell memory formation after mild COVID-19. Study-level information: TCR clusters showed largely donor specificity.

General study points: Within pre-infection memory, some responding clones were found, suggesting cross-reactive memory joined.

TCRdb passed the 5' RACE reads through MiXCR, listing each CDR3 protein once. The sample contains a few hundred thousand distinct CDR3 sequences, around 8% of which appear only once. Germline lookup yields CDR1 DFQATT and CDR2 SNEGSKA (reference sequence). This CDR3 is built from 14 residues. The ends lost 5 bases at V and 5 bases at J; junction bases unmatched: 6. The source of this sequence is a man younger than 30 who had mild COVID-19 (a few samples of this study predate the infection). Cell type and time point are not known. The sample was PBMCs or a T cell subset sorted from them (not recorded which). The rearrangement uses TRBV20-1 and TRBJ1-4; 9 bases fit TRBD1. The CDR3 DNA reads TGCAGTGCTCTCGGGACAGGGATGAATGAAAAACTGTTTTTT. Its protein is CSALGTGMNEKLFF.